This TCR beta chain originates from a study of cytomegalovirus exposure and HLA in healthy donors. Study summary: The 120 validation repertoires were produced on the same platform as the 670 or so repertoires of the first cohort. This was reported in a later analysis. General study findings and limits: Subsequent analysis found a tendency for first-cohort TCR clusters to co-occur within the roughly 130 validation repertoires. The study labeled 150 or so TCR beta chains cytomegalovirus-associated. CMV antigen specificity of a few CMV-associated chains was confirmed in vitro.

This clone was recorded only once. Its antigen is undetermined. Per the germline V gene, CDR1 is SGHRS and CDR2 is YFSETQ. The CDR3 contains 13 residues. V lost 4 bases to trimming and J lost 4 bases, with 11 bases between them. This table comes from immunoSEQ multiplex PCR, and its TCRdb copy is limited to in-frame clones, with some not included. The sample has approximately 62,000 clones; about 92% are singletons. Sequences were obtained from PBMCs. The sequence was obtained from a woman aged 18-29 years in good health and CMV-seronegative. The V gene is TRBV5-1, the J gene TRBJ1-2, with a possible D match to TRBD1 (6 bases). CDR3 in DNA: TGCGCCAGCAGCCAGGGACAAACCTATGGCTACACCTTC. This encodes CASSQGQTYGYTF. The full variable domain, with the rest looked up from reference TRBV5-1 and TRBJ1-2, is KAGVTQTPRYLIKTRGQQVTLSCSPISGHRSVSWYQQTPGQGLQFLFEYFSETQRNKGNFPGRFSGRQFSNSRSEMNVSTLELGDSALYLCASSQGQTYGYTFGSGTRLTVV.